These T cell receptor beta chains were read from a single sample in a study of T cell responses to AZD1222 COVID-19 vaccine. Sequencing was performed with immunoSEQ multiplex PCR; in TCRdb, only in-frame clones are kept and a portion is missing. Of over 120,000 clones listed, 80% to 95% are singletons. The input for sequencing was peripheral blood, taken 28 days after the second AZD1222 dose. Every receptor here comes from an adult who received the AZD1222 COVID-19 vaccine. Both conserved end residues are part of each CDR3. The D gene is left open where the match is weak. Expanded clones get a size class; other rows say once, few or many, or leave the size out.

CAFSRNYGYTF TGTGCCTTTAGCAGGAACTATGGCTACACCTTC . TRBJ1-2 . TRBV30
CASSWGGREGNQETQYF TGCGCCAGCAGCTGGGGAGGACGAGAAGGAAACCAAGAGACCCAGTACTTC once TRBJ2-5 . TRBV5-1
CASRDILEGYNEQFF TGTGCCAGCAGGGACATCCTAGAGGGCTACAATGAGCAGTTCTTC . TRBJ2-1 . TRBV28
CASSWTSGRSYEQYF TGTGCCAGCAGTTGGACTAGCGGGAGGTCATACGAGCAGTACTTC . TRBJ2-7 TRBD2 TRBV28
CASGPDYEQYF TGTGCCAGCGGGCCAGATTACGAGCAGTACTTC . TRBJ2-7 . TRBV2
CASSPRSAGMNTEAFF TGTGCCAGTAGCCCTCGGTCAGCCGGAATGAACACTGAAGCTTTCTTT . TRBJ1-1 . TRBV19
CASKRGDRDYEQYF TGCGCCAGCAAAAGAGGGGACAGGGACTACGAGCAGTACTTC . TRBJ2-7 TRBD1 TRBV5-1
CASSQGTSGTTDTQYF TGTGCCAGCAGCCAGGGGACTAGCGGGACGACAGATACGCAGTATTTT . TRBJ2-3 TRBD2 TRBV11-3
CASSARPYGYTF TGTGCCAGCAGCGCCAGGCCGTATGGCTACACCTTC . TRBJ1-2 . TRBV9
CASRMKQGAGQPQHF TGTGCCAGCAGGATGAAGCAGGGGGCAGGTCAGCCCCAGCATTTT once TRBJ1-5 TRBD1 TRBV5-8
CASSLGVRVPNEQFF TGTGCCAGCAGCTTAGGAGTCCGGGTCCCCAATGAGCAGTTCTTC . TRBJ2-1 . TRBV11-2
CAISDRGLAGVNEQFF TGTGCCATCAGTGATCGGGGACTAGCGGGGGTTAATGAGCAGTTCTTC . TRBJ2-1 TRBD2 TRBV10-3
CASIRYNGDGYTF TGTGCCAGCATCAGATATAATGGAGATGGCTACACCTTC . TRBJ1-2 . TRBV5-6
CASDRPLRGSGYYNEQFF TGTGCCAGCGATCGGCCCCTCCGGGGTAGCGGTTATTACAATGAGCAGTTCTTC . TRBJ2-1 . TRBV28
CASSKGLAGVFVGELFF TGTGCCAGCTCAAAAGGACTAGCGGGAGTCTTTGTCGGGGAGCTGTTTTTT . TRBJ2-2 TRBD2 TRBV2
CASSQSPTYEQYF TGCGCCAGCAGTCAATCCCCAACCTACGAGCAGTACTTC once TRBJ2-7 . TRBV23-1
CASSGTSDEQFF TGTGCCAGCAGTGGGACTAGTGATGAGCAGTTCTTC few TRBJ2-1 TRBD2 TRBV2
CASSLMEGNYGYTF TGTGCCAGCAGCTTAATGGAGGGGAACTATGGCTACACCTTC . TRBJ1-2 . TRBV7-9
CASSLPWTSWGGEAFF TGCGCCAGCAGCCTCCCTTGGACGTCCTGGGGAGGGGAAGCTTTCTTT . TRBJ1-1 . TRBV4-1
CASILKGTGELFF TGTGCCAGTATTCTTAAGGGGACCGGGGAGCTGTTTTTT large TRBJ2-2 . TRBV19
CASSLLLEFPQHF TGTGCCAGCAGCTTACTTCTGGAGTTCCCCCAGCATTTT . TRBJ1-5 . TRBV7-2
CASSLKSGTYNEQFF TGTGCCAGCAGCTTAAAGAGCGGGACCTACAATGAGCAGTTCTTC once TRBJ2-1 TRBD2 TRBV5-6
CASSLAGTGGYTIYF TGTGCCAGCAGCTTAGCCGGGACAGGGGGATACACCATATATTTT . TRBJ1-3 TRBD1 TRBV7-9
CASSPSGSVETQYF TGTGCCAGCAGTCCTAGCGGGAGCGTAGAGACCCAGTACTTC . TRBJ2-5 TRBD2 TRBV6-5
CASSLVVRGNTIYF TGTGCCAGCAGTTTAGTGGTCAGGGGAAACACCATATATTTT . TRBJ1-3 . TRBV28
CATRQGATYGYTF TGTGCCACTAGACAGGGGGCGACCTATGGCTACACCTTC . TRBJ1-2 TRBD1 TRBV19
CASSLNTGGNYGYTF TGTGCCAGCAGCTTAAATACAGGGGGTAACTATGGCTACACCTTC . TRBJ1-2 TRBD1 TRBV7-2
CASRGTGGNTEAFF TGCGCCAGCAGGGGAACAGGGGGCAACACTGAAGCTTTCTTT . TRBJ1-1 TRBD1 TRBV5-1